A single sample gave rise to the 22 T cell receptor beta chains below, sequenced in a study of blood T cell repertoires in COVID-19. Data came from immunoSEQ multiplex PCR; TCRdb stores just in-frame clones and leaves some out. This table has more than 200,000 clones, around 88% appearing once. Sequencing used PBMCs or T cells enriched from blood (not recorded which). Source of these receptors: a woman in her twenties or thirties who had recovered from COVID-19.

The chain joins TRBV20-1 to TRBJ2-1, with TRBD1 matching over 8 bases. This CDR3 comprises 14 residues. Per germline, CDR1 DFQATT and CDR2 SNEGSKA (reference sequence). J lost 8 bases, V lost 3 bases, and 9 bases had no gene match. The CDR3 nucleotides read TGCAGTGCTAGTCGGACAGGGTGGGAGGATGAGCAGTTCTTC. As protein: CSASRTGWEDEQFF.

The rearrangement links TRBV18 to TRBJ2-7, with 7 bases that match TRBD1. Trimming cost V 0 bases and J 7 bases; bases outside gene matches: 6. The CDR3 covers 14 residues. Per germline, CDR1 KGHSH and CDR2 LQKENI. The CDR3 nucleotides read TGTGCCAGCTCACCACCCCGGTCAGGGGGTGAGCAGTACTTC. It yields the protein CASSPPRSGGEQYF.

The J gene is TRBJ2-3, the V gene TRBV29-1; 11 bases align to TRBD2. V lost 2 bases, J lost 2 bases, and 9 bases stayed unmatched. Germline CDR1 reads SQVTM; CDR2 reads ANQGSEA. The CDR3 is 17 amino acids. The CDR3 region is CSVERQGTSGFTDTQYF. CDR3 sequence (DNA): TGCAGCGTTGAACGACAGGGGACTAGCGGTTTCACAGATACGCAGTATTTT.

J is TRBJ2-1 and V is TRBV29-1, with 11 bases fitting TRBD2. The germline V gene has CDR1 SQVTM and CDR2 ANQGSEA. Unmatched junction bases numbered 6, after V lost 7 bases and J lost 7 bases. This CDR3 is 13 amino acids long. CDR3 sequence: CSGSGRAGNEQFF. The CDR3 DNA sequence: TGCAGCGGTAGCGGGAGGGCCGGGAATGAGCAGTTCTTC.

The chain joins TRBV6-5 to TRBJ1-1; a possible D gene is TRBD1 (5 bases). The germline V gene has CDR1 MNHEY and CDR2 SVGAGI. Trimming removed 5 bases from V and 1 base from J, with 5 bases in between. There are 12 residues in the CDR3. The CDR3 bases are TGTGCCAGCAGTACAGGGAACACTGAAGCTTTCTTT. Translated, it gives CASSTGNTEAFF.

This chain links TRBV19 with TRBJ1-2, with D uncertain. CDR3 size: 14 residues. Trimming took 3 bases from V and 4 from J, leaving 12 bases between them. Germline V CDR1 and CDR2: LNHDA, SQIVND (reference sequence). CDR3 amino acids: CASSIAGTSYGYTF. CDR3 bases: TGTGCCAGTAGTATTGCAGGAACTTCCTATGGCTACACCTTC.

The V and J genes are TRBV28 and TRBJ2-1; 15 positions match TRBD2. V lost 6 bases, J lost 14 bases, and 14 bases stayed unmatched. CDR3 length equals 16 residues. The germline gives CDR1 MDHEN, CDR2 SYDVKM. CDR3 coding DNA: TGTGCCAGCAGGGCCTTCGGACTAGCGGGAGGGCGTTCAGAGTTCTTC. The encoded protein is CASRAFGLAGGRSEFF.

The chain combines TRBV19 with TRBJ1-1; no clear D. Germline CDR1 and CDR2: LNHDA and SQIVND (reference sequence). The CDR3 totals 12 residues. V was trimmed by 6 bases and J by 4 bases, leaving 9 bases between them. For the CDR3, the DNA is TGTGCCAGTAGCCTAGAGGGCACTGAAGCTTTCTTT. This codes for CASSLEGTEAFF.

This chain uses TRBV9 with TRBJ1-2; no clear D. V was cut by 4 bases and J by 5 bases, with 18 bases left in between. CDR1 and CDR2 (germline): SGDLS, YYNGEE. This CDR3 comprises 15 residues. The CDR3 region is CASSLSTGSAYGYTF. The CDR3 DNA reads TGTGCCAGCAGCCTTTCAACCGGGAGTGCGTATGGCTACACCTTC.

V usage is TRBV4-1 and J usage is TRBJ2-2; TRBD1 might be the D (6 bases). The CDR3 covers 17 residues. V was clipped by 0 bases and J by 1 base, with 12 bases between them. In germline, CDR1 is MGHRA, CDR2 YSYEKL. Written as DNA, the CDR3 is TGCGCCAGCAGCCAAGATCTTAGCAGGGGGAACACCGGGGAGCTGTTTTTT. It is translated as CASSQDLSRGNTGELFF.

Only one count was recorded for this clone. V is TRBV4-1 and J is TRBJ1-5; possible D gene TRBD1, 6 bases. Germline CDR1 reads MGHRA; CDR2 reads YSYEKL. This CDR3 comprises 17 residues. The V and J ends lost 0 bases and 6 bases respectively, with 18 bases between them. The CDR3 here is CASSQEGGGRWGQPQHF. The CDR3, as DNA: TGCGCCAGCAGCCAAGAGGGAGGGGGGCGCTGGGGTCAGCCCCAGCATTTT.

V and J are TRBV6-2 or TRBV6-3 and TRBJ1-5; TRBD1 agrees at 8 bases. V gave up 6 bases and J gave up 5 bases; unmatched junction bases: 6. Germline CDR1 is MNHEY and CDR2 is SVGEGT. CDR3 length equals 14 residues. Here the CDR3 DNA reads TGTGCCAGCAGCCGTACAGGGGGAGATCAGCCCCAGCATTTT. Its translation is CASSRTGGDQPQHF.

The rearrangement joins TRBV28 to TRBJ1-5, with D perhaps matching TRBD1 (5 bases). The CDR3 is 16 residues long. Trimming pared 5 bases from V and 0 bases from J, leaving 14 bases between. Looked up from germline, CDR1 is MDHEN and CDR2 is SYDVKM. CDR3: CASSPWTLYSNQPQHF. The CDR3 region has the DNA TGTGCCAGCAGTCCCTGGACACTTTATAGCAATCAGCCCCAGCATTTT.

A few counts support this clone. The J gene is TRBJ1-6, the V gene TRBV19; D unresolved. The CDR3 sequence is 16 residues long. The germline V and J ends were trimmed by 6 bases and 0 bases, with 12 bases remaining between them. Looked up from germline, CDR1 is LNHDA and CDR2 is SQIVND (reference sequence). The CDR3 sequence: CASRFSGSSYNSPLHF. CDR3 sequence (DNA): TGTGCCAGTAGATTTTCCGGGAGCTCCTATAATTCACCCCTCCACTTT.

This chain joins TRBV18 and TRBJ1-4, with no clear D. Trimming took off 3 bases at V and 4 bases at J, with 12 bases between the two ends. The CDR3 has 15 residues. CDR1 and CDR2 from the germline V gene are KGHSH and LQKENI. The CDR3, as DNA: TGTGCCAGCTCACCGATCCCCTCGGGTAATGAAAAACTGTTTTTT. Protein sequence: CASSPIPSGNEKLFF.

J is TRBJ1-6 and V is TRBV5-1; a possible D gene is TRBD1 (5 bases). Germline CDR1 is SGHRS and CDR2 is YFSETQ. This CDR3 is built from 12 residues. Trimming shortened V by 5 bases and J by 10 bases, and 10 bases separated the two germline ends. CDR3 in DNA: TGCGCCAGCAGAGCAGGGCAATCACCCCTCCACTTT. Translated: CASRAGQSPLHF.

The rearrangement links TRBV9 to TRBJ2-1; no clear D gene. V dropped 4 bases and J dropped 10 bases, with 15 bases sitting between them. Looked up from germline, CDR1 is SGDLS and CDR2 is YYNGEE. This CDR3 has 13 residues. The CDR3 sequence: CASSPRSLPEQFF. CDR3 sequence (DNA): TGTGCCAGCAGCCCCCGTTCCCTCCCGGAGCAGTTCTTC.

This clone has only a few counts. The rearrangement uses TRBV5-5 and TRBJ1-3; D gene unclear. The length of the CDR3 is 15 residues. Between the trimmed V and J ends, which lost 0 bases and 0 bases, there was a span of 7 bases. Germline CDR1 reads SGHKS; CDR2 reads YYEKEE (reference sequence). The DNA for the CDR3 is TGTGCCAGCAGCTTGGACTGGTTCTCTGGAAACACCATATATTTT. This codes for CASSLDWFSGNTIYF. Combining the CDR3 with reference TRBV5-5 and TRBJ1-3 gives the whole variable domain DAGVTQSPTHLIKTRGQQVTLRCSPISGHKSVSWYQQVLGQGPQFIFQYYEKEERGRGNFPDRFSARQFPNYSSELNVNALLLGDSALYLCASSLDWFSGNTIYFGEGSWLTVV.

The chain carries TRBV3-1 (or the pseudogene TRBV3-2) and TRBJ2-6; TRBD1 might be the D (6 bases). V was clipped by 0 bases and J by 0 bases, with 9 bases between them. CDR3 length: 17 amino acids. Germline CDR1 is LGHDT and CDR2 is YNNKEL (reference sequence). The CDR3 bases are TGTGCCAGCAGCCAAGAAGGGGGAACCTCTGGGGCCAACGTCCTGACTTTC. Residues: CASSQEGGTSGANVLTF.

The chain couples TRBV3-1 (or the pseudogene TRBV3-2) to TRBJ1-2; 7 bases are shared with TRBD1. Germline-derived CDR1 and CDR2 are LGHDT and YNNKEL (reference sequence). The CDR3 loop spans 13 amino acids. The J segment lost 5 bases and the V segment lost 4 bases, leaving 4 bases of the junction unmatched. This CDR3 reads CASSPRQGYGYTF. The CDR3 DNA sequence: TGTGCCAGCAGCCCTCGACAGGGTTATGGCTACACCTTC.

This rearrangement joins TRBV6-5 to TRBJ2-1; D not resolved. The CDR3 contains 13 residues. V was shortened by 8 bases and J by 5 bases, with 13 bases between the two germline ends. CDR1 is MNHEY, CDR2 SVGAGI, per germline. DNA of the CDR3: TGTGCCAGCCAAGACAATGCCCACAATGAGCAGTTCTTC. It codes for CASQDNAHNEQFF.

CDR3 bases: TGTGCCAGCAGGGATGCACAGGGAGCCAGCAATCAGCCCCAGCATTTT. Protein sequence: CASRDAQGASNQPQHF. This chain links TRBV28 with TRBJ1-5; D is perhaps TRBD1 (6 bases). CDR1 and CDR2 (germline): MDHEN, SYDVKM. V gave up 6 bases and J gave up 1 base, with 16 bases separating them. The CDR3 extends over 16 amino acids. Supplemented by reference TRBV28 and TRBJ1-5, the full variable domain reads DVKVTQSSRYLVKRTGEKVFLECVQDMDHENMFWYRQDPGLGLRLIYFSYDVKMKEKGDIPEGYSVSREKKERFSLILESASTNQTSMYLCASRDAQGASNQPQHFGDGTRLSIL.